These T cell receptor beta chains were read from a single sample in a study of T cells in Graves' hyperthyroidism and ophthalmopathy. TCRdb redid the calling of the multiplex PCR reads with MiXCR, one entry per CDR3 protein. There are more than 650,000 distinct CDR3 sequences in the sample; 13% to 15% occur only once, and 10% to 13% lies in the top ten. Sequencing was performed on blood. The receptors derive from a young woman with Graves' hyperthyroidism. The CDR3 runs from the conserved cysteine through the conserved F or W. D genes are given only for firm matches. Size values are once, few and many counts, or a class for expanded clones, and some rows have none.

d_gene | j_gene | abundance | v_gene | CDR3nt | CDR3aa
NA | TRBJ1-5 | many | TRBV24-1 | TGTGCCACCAGTGATTTTAGACGCAGCGGGCGGCCCCAGCATTTT | CATSDFRRSGRPQHF
TRBD2 | TRBJ2-1 | NA | TRBV6-5 | TGTGCCAGCAGTTACTCGGCCGCGGGGGGTGAGCAGTTCTTC | CASSYSAAGGEQFF
NA | TRBJ2-1 | once | TRBV20-1 | TGCAGTGCTAGAGATTTCATTGAGAGCTCCTACGAGCAGTTCTTC | CSARDFIESSYEQFF
TRBD1 | TRBJ2-1 | many | TRBV9 | TGTGCCAGCAGCGTCCGGGACAGATACAATGAGCAGTTCTTC | CASSVRDRYNEQFF
NA | TRBJ1-1 | few | TRBV27 | TGTGCCAGCAGTTTATCGTCGATGGCGGCGGCTGAAGCTTTCTTT | CASSLSSMAAAEAFF
TRBD1 | TRBJ2-1 | NA | TRBV6-1 | TGTGCCAGCAGTGCCCGGGACAGGGCACACAATGAGCAGTTCTTC | CASSARDRAHNEQFF
TRBD2 | TRBJ2-2 | few | TRBV15 | TGTGCCACCAGCGTCCGGACTAGCGTTACCGGGGAGCTGTTTTTT | CATSVRTSVTGELFF
NA | TRBJ2-1 | many | TRBV3-1 | TGTGCCAGCAGCCAACTTAAGGAAGCGTTCCAGCACAATGAGCAGTTCTTC | CASSQLKEAFQHNEQFF
NA | TRBJ2-3 | NA | TRBV18 | TGTGCCAGCTCACGGGGACGGAGCACAGATACGCAGTATTTT | CASSRGRSTDTQYF
TRBD2 | TRBJ2-7 | many | TRBV20-1 | TGCAGTGCGGAACGGGAGGGCCTCACCTCCTACGAGCAGTACTTC | CSAEREGLTSYEQYF
NA | TRBJ2-4 | few | TRBV7-8 | TGTGCCAGCAGCTTAGAGTTTAGTAGATTAAACATTCAGTACTTC | CASSLEFSRLNIQYF
NA | TRBJ2-7 | NA | TRBV25-1 | TGTGCCAGCAAAGGGGGAATCTACGAGCAGTACTTC | CASKGGIYEQYF
TRBD1 | TRBJ2-4 | NA | TRBV11-2 | TGTGCCAGCAGCTTATCCGGGACAGTTGACAAAAACATTCAGTACTTC | CASSLSGTVDKNIQYF
NA | TRBJ2-3 | NA | TRBV10-1 | TGCGCCAGCAGTGAAGCCCTTCGGACAGATACGCAGTATTTT | CASSEALRTDTQYF
NA | TRBJ2-7 | NA | TRBV2 | TGTGCCAGCAGTGAATATGGTTACAGGGAAATGGACGAGCAGTACTTC | CASSEYGYREMDEQYF
NA | TRBJ1-6 | many | TRBV11-3 | TGTGCCAGCAGCTCGGCGCGGAGGCATTCACCCCTCCACTTT | CASSSARRHSPLHF
NA | TRBJ1-5 | NA | TRBV19 | TGTGCCAGTAGTCTCTCCCGGGGCAGGAGCGGTCAGCCCCAGCATTTT | CASSLSRGRSGQPQHF
TRBD1 | TRBJ1-2 | few | TRBV29-1 | TGCAGCGTTGAAGGGGTCGGGACAGAGGATAACTATGGCTACACCTTC | CSVEGVGTEDNYGYTF
TRBD1 | TRBJ2-7 | many | TRBV28 | TGTGCCAGCAGCCTTACAGGGGGCTACCTCTACGAGCAGTACTTC | CASSLTGGYLYEQYF
NA | TRBJ2-5 | NA | TRBV6-6 | TGTGCCAGCAGTTACTCGATTGGTCGTGGTTGGGAGACCCAGTACTTC | CASSYSIGRGWETQYF
NA | TRBJ2-7 | NA | TRBV28 | TGTGCCAGCAGTTCACTGAATGGACGTAGCGAGCAGTACTTC | CASSSLNGRSEQYF
NA | TRBJ1-1 | NA | TRBV7-9 | TGTGCCAGCAGCCTCGGGGGTCTCCCTGAAGCTTTCTTT | CASSLGGLPEAFF
NA | TRBJ2-1 | few | TRBV19 | TGTGCCAGTAGTATCTCTGGGCTCTACAATGAGCAGTTCTTC | CASSISGLYNEQFF
NA | TRBJ2-1 | many | TRBV12-3/TRBV12-4 | TGTGCCAGCAGTGGGGGCCATGAGCAGTTCTTC | CASSGGHEQFF
NA | TRBJ1-1 | NA | TRBV5-6 | TGTGCCAGCAGCCCCCGACAGGCGATTGAAGCTTTCTTT | CASSPRQAIEAFF
NA | TRBJ2-2 | NA | TRBV12-5 | TGTGCTAGTGGTTTGGTAGACGGGAGTTTCACCGGGGAGCTGTTTTTT | CASGLVDGSFTGELFF
TRBD2 | TRBJ2-7 | NA | TRBV6-2/TRBV6-3 | TGTGCCAGCAGTTACTGGTCTAGCGGGAGACCCCACGAGCAGTACTTC | CASSYWSSGRPHEQYF
TRBD2 | TRBJ2-7 | many | TRBV12-3/TRBV12-4 | TGTGCCAGCAGTTGGGATCCTCAGGGACTAGCGGGGAGCTCCTACGAGCAGTACTTC | CASSWDPQGLAGSSYEQYF
NA | TRBJ1-1 | NA | TRBV24-1 | TGTGCCACCAGTGATCCTGGGGGGACTGAAGCTTTCTTT | CATSDPGGTEAFF
TRBD2 | TRBJ2-7 | many | TRBV7-9 | TGTGCCAGCAGCTCCCCCAGGGATAGCGGGAGGTACGAGCAGTACTTC | CASSSPRDSGRYEQYF
TRBD2 | TRBJ2-2 | NA | TRBV19 | TGTGCCAGTAGTCCACAGCGGGAGTATCACGGGGAGCTGTTTTTT | CASSPQREYHGELFF
NA | TRBJ1-3 | NA | TRBV19 | TGTGCCAGTAGACCCGGCAGGAGGGTCTCTGGAAACACCATATATTTT | CASRPGRRVSGNTIYF
TRBD2 | TRBJ2-1 | many | TRBV9 | TGTGCCAGCAGTCAAACCGGGGGACTAGCGGGAGGCGATGAGCAGTTCTTC | CASSQTGGLAGGDEQFF